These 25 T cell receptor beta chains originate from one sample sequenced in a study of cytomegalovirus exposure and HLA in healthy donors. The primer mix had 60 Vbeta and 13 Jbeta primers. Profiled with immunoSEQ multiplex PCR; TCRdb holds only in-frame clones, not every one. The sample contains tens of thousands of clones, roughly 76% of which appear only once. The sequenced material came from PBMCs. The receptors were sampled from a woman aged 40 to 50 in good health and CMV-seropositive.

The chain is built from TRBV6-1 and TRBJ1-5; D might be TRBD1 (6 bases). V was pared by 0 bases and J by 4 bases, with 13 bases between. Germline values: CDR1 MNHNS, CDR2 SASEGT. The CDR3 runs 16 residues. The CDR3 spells CASSEASGTLNQPQHF. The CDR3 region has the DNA TGTGCCAGCAGTGAAGCTTCCGGGACATTAAATCAGCCCCAGCATTTT.

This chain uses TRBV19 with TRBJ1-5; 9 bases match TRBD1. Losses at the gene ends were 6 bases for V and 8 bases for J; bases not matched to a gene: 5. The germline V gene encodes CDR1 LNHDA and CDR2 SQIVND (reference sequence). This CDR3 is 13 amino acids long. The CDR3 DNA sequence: TGTGCCAGTAGGCCGGGACAGGGCGAGCCCCAGCATTTT. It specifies CASRPGQGEPQHF.

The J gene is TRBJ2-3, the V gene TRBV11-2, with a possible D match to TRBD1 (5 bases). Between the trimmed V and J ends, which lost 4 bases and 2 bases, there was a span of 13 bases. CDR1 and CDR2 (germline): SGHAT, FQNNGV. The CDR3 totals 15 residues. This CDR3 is CASSSYQGPTDTQYF. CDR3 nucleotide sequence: TGTGCCAGCAGCTCCTACCAGGGTCCCACAGATACGCAGTATTTT.

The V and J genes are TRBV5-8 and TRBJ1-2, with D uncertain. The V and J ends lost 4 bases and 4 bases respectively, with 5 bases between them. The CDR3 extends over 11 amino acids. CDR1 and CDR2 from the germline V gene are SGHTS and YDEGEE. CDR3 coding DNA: TGTGCCAGCAGCCCGAGCTATGGCTACACCTTC. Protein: CASSPSYGYTF.

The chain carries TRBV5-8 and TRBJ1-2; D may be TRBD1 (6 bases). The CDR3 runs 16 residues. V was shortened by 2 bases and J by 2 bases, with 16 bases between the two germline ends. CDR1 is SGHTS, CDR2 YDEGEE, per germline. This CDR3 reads CASSLQPGHLNYGYTF. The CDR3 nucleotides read TGTGCCAGCAGCTTACAGCCGGGACACCTAAACTATGGCTACACCTTC.

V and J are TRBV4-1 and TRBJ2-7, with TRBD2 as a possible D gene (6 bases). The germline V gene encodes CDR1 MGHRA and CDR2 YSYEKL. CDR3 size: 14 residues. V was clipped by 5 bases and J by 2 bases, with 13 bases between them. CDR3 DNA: TGCGCCAGCAGCGACAAGGAGGGCCCCTACGAGCAGTACTTC. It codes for CASSDKEGPYEQYF.

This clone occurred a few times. The CDR3 DNA reads as TGTGCCAGCAACTACAGGGAAGGTGGGGCCAACGTCCTGACTTTC. This sequence encodes CASNYREGGANVLTF. The genes are TRBV6-5 and TRBJ2-6, with a possible D match to TRBD1 (6 bases). This CDR3 is 15 amino acids long. Germline assignment: CDR1 MNHEY and CDR2 SVGAGI. Trimming stripped 7 bases from V and 3 bases from J, with 13 bases between.

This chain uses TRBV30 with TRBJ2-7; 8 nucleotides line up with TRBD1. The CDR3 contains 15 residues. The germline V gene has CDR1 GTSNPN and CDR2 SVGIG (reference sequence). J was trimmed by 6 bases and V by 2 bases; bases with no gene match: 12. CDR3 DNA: TGTGCCTGGAGTCCTCCCGGGACAGGTTATCTCGAGCAGTACTTC. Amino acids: CAWSPPGTGYLEQYF.

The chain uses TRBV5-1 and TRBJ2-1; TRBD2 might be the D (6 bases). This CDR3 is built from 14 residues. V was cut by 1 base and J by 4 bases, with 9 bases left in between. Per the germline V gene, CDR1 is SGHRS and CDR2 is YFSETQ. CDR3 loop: CASSLSGGYNEQFF. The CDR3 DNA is TGCGCCAGCAGCTTGTCCGGGGGATACAATGAGCAGTTCTTC.

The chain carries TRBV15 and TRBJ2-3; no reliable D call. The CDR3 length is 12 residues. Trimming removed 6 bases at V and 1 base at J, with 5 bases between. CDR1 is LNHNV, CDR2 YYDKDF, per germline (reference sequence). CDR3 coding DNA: TGTGCCACCAGACGCGGCACAGATACGCAGTATTTT. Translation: CATRRGTDTQYF. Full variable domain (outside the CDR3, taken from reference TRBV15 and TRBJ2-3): DAMVIQNPRYQVTQFGKPVTLSCSQTLNHNVMYWYQQKSSQAPKLLFHYYDKDFNNEADTPDNFQSRRPNTSFCFLDIRSPGLGDTAMYLCATRRGTDTQYFGPGTRLTVL.

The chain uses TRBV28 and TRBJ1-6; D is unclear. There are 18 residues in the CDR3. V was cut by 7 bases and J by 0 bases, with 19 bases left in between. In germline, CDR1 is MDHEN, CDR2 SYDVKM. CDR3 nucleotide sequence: TGTGCCAGCACCCGTAATCAACGCGGGAGCTCCTATAATTCACCCCTCCACTTT. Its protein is CASTRNQRGSSYNSPLHF.

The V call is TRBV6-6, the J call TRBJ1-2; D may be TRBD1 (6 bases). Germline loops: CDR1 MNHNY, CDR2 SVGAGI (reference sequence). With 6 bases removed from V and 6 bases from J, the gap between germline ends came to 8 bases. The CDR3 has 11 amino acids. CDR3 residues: CASSPGDGYTF. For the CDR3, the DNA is TGTGCCAGCAGCCCAGGGGATGGCTACACCTTC.

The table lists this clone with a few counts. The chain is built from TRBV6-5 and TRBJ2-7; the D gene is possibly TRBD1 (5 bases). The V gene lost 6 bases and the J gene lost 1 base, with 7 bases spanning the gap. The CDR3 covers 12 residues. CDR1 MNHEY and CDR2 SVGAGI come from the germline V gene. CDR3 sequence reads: CASRAGSYEQYF. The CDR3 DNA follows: TGTGCCAGCAGGGCAGGGTCCTACGAGCAGTACTTC.

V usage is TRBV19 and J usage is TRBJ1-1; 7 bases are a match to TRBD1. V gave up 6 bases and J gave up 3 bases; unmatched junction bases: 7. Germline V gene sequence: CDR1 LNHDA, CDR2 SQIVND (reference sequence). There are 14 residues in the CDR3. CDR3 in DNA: TGTGCCAGTAGCCTCAACAGGGGAGACACTGAAGCTTTCTTT. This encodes CASSLNRGDTEAFF.

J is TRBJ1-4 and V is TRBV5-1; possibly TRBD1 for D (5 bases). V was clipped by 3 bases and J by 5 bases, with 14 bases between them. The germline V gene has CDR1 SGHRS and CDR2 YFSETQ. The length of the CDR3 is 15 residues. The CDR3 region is CASSYLQGYNEKLFF. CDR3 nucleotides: TGCGCCAGCAGCTACCTCCAGGGTTACAATGAAAAACTGTTTTTT.

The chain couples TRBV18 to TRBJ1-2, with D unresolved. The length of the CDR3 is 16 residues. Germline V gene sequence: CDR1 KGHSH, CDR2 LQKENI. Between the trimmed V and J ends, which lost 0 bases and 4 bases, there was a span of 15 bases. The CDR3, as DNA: TGTGCCAGCTCACCACCGGCTACAGCCGAGTTCTATGGCTACACCTTC. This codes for CASSPPATAEFYGYTF. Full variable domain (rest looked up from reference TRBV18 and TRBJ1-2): NAGVMQNPRHLVRRRGQEARLRCSPMKGHSHVYWYRQLPEEGLKFMVYLQKENIIDESGMPKERFSAEFPKEGPSILRIQQVVRGDSAAYFCASSPPATAEFYGYTFGSGTRLTVV.

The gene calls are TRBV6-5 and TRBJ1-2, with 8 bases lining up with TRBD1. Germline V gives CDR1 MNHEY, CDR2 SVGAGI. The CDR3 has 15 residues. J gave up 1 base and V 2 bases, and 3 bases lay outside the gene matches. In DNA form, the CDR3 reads TGTGCCAGCAGTTACACAGGGGGGGATAACTATGGCTACACCTTC. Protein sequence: CASSYTGGDNYGYTF.

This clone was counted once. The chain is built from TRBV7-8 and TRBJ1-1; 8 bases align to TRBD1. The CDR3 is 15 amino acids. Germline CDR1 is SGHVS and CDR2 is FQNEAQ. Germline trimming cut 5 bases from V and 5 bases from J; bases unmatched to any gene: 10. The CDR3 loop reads CASSRRGQVTTEAFF. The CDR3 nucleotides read TGTGCCAGCAGCCGCAGGGGACAGGTTACAACTGAAGCTTTCTTT.

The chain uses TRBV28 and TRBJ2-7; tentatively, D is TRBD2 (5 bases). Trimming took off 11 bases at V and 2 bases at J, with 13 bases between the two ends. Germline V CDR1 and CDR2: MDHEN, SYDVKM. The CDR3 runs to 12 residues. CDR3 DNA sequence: TGTGCCGGAGGTAGCGTGCCCTACGAGCAGTACTTC. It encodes CAGGSVPYEQYF.

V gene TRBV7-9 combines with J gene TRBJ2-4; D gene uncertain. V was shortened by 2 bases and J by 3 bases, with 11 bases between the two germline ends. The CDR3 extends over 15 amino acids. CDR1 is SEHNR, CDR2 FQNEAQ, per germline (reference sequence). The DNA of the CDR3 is TGTGCCAGCAGCTTAACAGAGTCCGGCAAAAACATTCAGTACTTC. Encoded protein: CASSLTESGKNIQYF.

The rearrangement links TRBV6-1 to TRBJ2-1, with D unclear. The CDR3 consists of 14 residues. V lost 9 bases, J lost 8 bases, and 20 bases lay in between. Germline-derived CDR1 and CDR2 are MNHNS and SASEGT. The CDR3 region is CASAQLRVVYEQFF. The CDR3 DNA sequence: TGTGCCAGTGCCCAGCTCCGGGTAGTCTATGAGCAGTTCTTC.

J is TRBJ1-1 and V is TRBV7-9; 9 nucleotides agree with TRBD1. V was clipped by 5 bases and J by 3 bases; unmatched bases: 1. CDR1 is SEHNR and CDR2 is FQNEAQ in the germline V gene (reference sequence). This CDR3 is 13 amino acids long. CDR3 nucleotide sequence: TGTGCCAGCAGCCGACAGGGGGACACTGAAGCTTTCTTT. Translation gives CASSRQGDTEAFF. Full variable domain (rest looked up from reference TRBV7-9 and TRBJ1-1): DTGVSQNPRHKITKRGQNVTFRCDPISEHNRLYWYRQTLGQGPEFLTYFQNEAQLEKSRLLSDRFSAERPKGSFSTLEIQRTEQGDSAMYLCASSRQGDTEAFFGQGTRLTVV.

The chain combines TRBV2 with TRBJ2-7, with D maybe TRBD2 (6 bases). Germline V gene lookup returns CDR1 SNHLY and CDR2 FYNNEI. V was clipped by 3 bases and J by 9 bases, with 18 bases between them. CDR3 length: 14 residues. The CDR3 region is CASSDGTGVLGQYF. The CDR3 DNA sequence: TGTGCCAGCAGTGACGGGACTGGGGTTTTGGGGCAGTACTTC. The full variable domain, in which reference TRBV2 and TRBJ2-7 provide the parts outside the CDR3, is EPEVTQTPSHQVTQMGQEVILRCVPISNHLYFYWYRQILGQKVEFLVSFYNNEISEKSEIFDDQFSVERPDGSNFTLKIRSTKLEDSAMYFCASSDGTGVLGQYFGPGTRLTVT.

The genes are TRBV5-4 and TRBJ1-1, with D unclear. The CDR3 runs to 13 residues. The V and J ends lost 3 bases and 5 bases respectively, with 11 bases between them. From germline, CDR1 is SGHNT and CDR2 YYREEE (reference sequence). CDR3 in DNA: TGTGCCAGCAGCTCCAGAGGTAGTACTGAAGCTTTCTTT. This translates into CASSSRGSTEAFF. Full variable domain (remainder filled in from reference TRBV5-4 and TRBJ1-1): ETGVTQSPTHLIKTRGQQVTLRCSSQSGHNTVSWYQQALGQGPQFIFQYYREEENGRGNFPPRFSGLQFPNYSSELNVNALELDDSALYLCASSSRGSTEAFFGQGTRLTVV.

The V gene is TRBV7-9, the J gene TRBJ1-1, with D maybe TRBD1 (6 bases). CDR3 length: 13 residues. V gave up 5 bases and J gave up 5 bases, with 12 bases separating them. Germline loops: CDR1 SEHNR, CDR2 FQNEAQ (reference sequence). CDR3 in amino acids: CASSPWGRTEAFF. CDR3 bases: TGTGCCAGCAGCCCTTGGGGGCGGACTGAAGCTTTCTTT.